The 4 T cell receptor beta chains reported below all come from one sample, sequenced in a study of CD4 T cells in relation to SARS-CoV-2 and coronaviruses. Their antigens are not known. Unexposed donor CD4+ T cells date from about 2011-2018, before the COVID-19 pandemic. CD4+ T cells were isolated from the cells after 10 days of culture. Profiling relied on immunoSEQ multiplex PCR, and the TCRdb table lists in-frame clones only, not all of them. Of 20,000 or so clones listed, roughly 77% are singletons. The specimen was CD4+ T cells from PBMCs, cultured in vitro. The receptors shown here come from a human donor in good health.

V usage is TRBV29-1 and J usage is TRBJ1-1, with a tentative D call TRBD1 (5 bases). Between the trimmed V and J ends, which lost 4 bases and 4 bases, there was a span of 10 bases. Per the germline V gene, CDR1 is SQVTM and CDR2 is ANQGSEA. The CDR3 extends over 12 amino acids. The DNA for the CDR3 is TGCAGCGTTGCTGTCGGGGGCACTGAAGCTTTCTTT. This gives the protein CSVAVGGTEAFF.

This clone appeared a few times. The V gene is TRBV19, the J gene TRBJ1-4; 8 bases are a match to TRBD1. The germline V gene encodes CDR1 LNHDA and CDR2 SQIVND (reference sequence). CDR3 length: 16 amino acids. J was trimmed by 0 bases and V by 2 bases; bases with no gene match: 2. Here the CDR3 DNA reads TGTGCCAGTAGTATATCGACAGGGGCAACTAATGAAAAACTGTTTTTT. Its protein product is CASSISTGATNEKLFF.

The chain combines TRBV5-8 with TRBJ2-7, with TRBD2 identical over 11 bases. The CDR3 spans 15 residues. The V and J ends lost 4 bases and 2 bases, in that order; junction bases with no gene match: 5. Looked up from germline, CDR1 is SGHTS and CDR2 is YDEGEE. The CDR3 nucleotides are TGTGCCAGCAGCGCACTAGCGGGAGTTCCCTACGAGCAGTACTTC. It is translated as CASSALAGVPYEQYF.

The rearrangement uses TRBV6-5 and TRBJ2-1, with 10 bases identical to TRBD2. The CDR3 extends over 14 amino acids. Trimming took 6 bases from V and 4 from J; bases not matched to a gene: 3. Germline V gene sequence: CDR1 MNHEY, CDR2 SVGAGI. CDR3 residues: CASRQREGYNEQFF. CDR3 DNA: TGTGCCAGCAGGCAGCGGGAGGGATACAATGAGCAGTTCTTC.